One sample yielded the 10 T cell receptor beta chains listed below, sequenced in a study of OX40 agonist ivuxolimab in advanced cancers. Sequencing was performed with immunoSEQ multiplex PCR; in TCRdb, only in-frame clones are kept and a portion is missing. The sample records some 50,000 clones, 88% being singletons. Here the sequenced sample was CD4+ or CD8+ T cells sorted from blood, taken in a trial of the OX40 agonist ivuxolimab. The receptors shown here come from an adult with an advanced solid tumor such as melanoma, head and neck, liver or kidney cancer.

V gene TRBV6-5 combines with J gene TRBJ1-6; D not resolved. The V gene lost 3 bases and the J gene lost 7 bases, with 10 bases spanning the gap. CDR3 length: 14 amino acids. Germline V CDR1 and CDR2: MNHEY, SVGAGI. The CDR3 region has the DNA TGTGCCAGCAGTTATCGGGGTTTGAATTCACCCCTCCACTTT. Translation gives CASSYRGLNSPLHF.

The rearrangement joins TRBV5-1 to TRBJ2-1; D gene uncertain. Germline V gene data show CDR1 as SGHRS and CDR2 as YFSETQ. CDR3 length: 14 amino acids. The V end was cut by 0 bases, the J end by 7 bases, with 11 bases between. The CDR3 region has the DNA TGCGCCAGCAGCTTGGGCGGCGCTCAGAATGAGCAGTTCTTC. This codes for CASSLGGAQNEQFF.

The V call is TRBV6-1, the J call TRBJ2-7, with 10 bases aligning to TRBD1. Losses at the gene ends were 7 bases for V and 5 bases for J; bases not matched to a gene: 5. The CDR3 sequence is 13 residues long. The V gene's germline CDR1 is MNHNS and CDR2 SASEGT. The CDR3 protein is CASTRTGGDEQYF. DNA of the CDR3: TGTGCCAGCACTAGGACAGGGGGGGACGAGCAGTACTTC.

This chain joins TRBV5-1 and TRBJ1-4; 7 bases align to TRBD1. The CDR3 totals 15 residues. The germline CDR1 and CDR2 sequences are SGHRS and YFSETQ. V shed 5 bases and J 2 bases; nucleotides not matched to a gene: 6. As DNA, the CDR3 is TGCGCCAGCAGAGAAACAGGGGCCACTAATGAAAAACTGTTTTTT. It codes for CASRETGATNEKLFF.

The chain combines TRBV12-5 with TRBJ2-7; 8 bases fit TRBD1. The CDR3 is 12 amino acids. From germline, CDR1 is LGHNT and CDR2 FRNRAP. J gave up 13 bases and V 6 bases, and 11 bases lay outside the gene matches. As DNA, the CDR3 is TGTGCTAGTGGCCAACCCACCGGGACAGGCTACTTC. Its translation: CASGQPTGTGYF.

Here the CDR3 DNA reads TGTGCCAGCAGCTTAGTAAAGGGTCACGAGCAGTACTTC. Protein: CASSLVKGHEQYF. The rearrangement uses TRBV11-2 and TRBJ2-7, with no clear D. CDR3 size: 13 residues. The ends were cut back, 1 base at V and 5 bases at J, with 9 bases in the middle. Germline CDR1 reads SGHAT; CDR2 reads FQNNGV. The entire variable domain, with the rest obtained from reference TRBV11-2 and TRBJ2-7, is as follows: EAGVAQSPRYKIIEKRQSVAFWCNPISGHATLYWYQQILGQGPKLLIQFQNNGVVDDSQLPKDRFSAERLKGVDSTLKIQPAKLEDSAVYLCASSLVKGHEQYFGPGTRLTVT.

V is TRBV12-5 and J is TRBJ1-1, with D possibly being TRBD1 (5 bases). CDR1 and CDR2 from the germline V gene are LGHNT and FRNRAP. Trimming left V 0 bases short and J 4 bases short, with 12 bases between. The CDR3 length is 15 residues. This chain's CDR3 is CASGLVLGGTTEAFF. CDR3 bases: TGTGCTAGTGGTTTGGTACTCGGAGGGACCACTGAAGCTTTCTTT.

The rearrangement joins TRBV27 to TRBJ2-1; the D is unclear. The CDR3 is made up of 14 amino acids. Germline CDR1 MNHEY, CDR2 SMNVEV (reference sequence). Trimming took off 6 bases at V and 10 bases at J, with 19 bases between the two ends. CDR3 region: CASSYGRLKGEQFF. The CDR3 DNA sequence: TGTGCCAGCAGCTACGGGCGCCTCAAAGGCGAGCAGTTCTTC.

The genes are TRBV6-1 and TRBJ1-1, with D unresolved. V was pared by 6 bases and J by 0 bases, with 8 bases between. Looked up from germline, CDR1 is MNHNS and CDR2 is SASEGT. CDR3 length: 13 amino acids. CDR3 in DNA: TGTGCCAGCAGAAAGGGTATGAACACTGAAGCTTTCTTT. Protein sequence: CASRKGMNTEAFF.

The V gene is TRBV5-6, the J gene TRBJ2-7, with unresolved D. Trimming stripped 4 bases from V and 6 bases from J, with 11 bases between. Germline values: CDR1 SGHDT, CDR2 YYEEEE. The CDR3 extends over 12 amino acids. CDR3 coding DNA: TGTGCCAGCAGCCTGGGGTCCCTCGAGCAGTACTTC. It is translated as CASSLGSLEQYF.